This T cell receptor (beta chain) was observed in a study of identical twins. In TCRdb, the 5' RACE reads were re-called with MiXCR into one record per CDR3 protein. The sample has hundreds of thousands of distinct CDR3 sequences; more than 6.5% are singletons. With 0 bases removed from V and 5 bases from J, the gap between germline ends came to 7 bases. CDR3 length: 14 amino acids. Germline V CDR1 and CDR2: LGHDT, YNNKEL (reference sequence). This sample also belongs to another study, concerning yellow fever vaccine responses in identical twins. From that report: On the reported evidence, twins' vaccine T cell responses seemed partly convergent and partly personalized.

Sequenced material: memory (CD45RO+) T cells sorted from blood. The sequence was obtained from a woman aged 18 to 35 in good health. The chain combines TRBV3-1 with TRBJ2-2; no firm D call. The CDR3 DNA reads TGTGCCAGCAGCCAAGATTGGGTAACCGGGGAGCTGTTTTTT. Translation: CASSQDWVTGELFF.